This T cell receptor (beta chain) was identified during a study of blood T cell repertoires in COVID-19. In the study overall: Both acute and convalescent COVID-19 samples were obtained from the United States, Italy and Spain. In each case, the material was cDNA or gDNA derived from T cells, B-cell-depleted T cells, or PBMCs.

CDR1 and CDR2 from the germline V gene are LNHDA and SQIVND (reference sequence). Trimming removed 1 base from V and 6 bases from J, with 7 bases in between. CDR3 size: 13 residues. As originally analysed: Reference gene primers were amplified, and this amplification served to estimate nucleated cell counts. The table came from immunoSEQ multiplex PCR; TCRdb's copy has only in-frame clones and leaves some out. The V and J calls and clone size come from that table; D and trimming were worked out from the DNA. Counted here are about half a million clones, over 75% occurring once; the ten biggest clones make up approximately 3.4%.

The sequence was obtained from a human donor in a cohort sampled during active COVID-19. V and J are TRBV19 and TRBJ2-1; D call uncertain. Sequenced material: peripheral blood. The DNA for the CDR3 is TGTGCCAGTAGTATAGGTAGAAGCAATGAGCAGTTCTTC. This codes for CASSIGRSNEQFF.